This TCR beta chain was sequenced during a study of technical replicates of blood from several donors. This clone has a single count. The table came from immunoSEQ multiplex PCR; TCRdb's copy has only in-frame clones and leaves some out. This repertoire shows about 56,000 clones, 85% to 95% found once; its top ten account for about 3.9%. The sample consisted of PBMCs. This clonotype was obtained from a human donor in good health. Some clones in this sample may be carry-over from other donors' samples.

CDR3 region: CASRGRIRQGFPYEQYF. The CDR3, as DNA: TGTGCCAGCAGGGGAAGAATCAGACAGGGGTTCCCCTACGAGCAGTACTTC. The chain employs TRBV14 and TRBJ2-7, with 8 bases lining up with TRBD1. V lost 6 bases, J lost 2 bases, and 15 bases stayed unmatched. Germline V gene lookup returns CDR1 SGHDN and CDR2 FVKESK. CDR3 length: 17 residues.